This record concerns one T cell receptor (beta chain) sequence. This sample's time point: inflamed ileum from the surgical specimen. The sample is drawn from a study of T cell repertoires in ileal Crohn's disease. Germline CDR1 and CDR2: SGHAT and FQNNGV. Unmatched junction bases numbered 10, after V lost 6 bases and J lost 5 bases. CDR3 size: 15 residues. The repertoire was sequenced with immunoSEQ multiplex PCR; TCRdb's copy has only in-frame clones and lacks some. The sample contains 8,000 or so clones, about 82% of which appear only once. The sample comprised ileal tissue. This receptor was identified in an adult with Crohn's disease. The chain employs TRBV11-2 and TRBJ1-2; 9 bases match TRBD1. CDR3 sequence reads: CASSTGGGQGYGYTF. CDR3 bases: TGTGCCAGCAGTACCGGGGGGGGACAGGGTTATGGCTACACCTTC.